Following are 10 T cell receptor beta chains from one sample sequenced in a study of T-cell memory formation after mild COVID-19. TCRdb independently ran MiXCR on the 5' RACE reads; one entry per CDR3 protein. Seen here are a few hundred thousand distinct CDR3 sequences, more than 20% observed once, and the top ten hold under 25%. The sequenced sample consisted of PBMCs or a T cell subset sorted from them (not recorded which). The receptor set was obtained from a man aged 18 to 29 who had mild COVID-19 (a few samples of this study predate the infection). Cell type and time point are not known.

The table lists this clonotype with many counts. The chain couples TRBV4-3 to TRBJ2-5, with D perhaps matching TRBD2 (7 bases). Germline V CDR1 and CDR2: LGHNA, YSLEER. V lost 0 bases, J lost 2 bases, and 13 bases lay in between. This CDR3 comprises 16 residues. The CDR3 reads CASSQEYRGAQETQYF. CDR3 coding DNA: TGCGCCAGCAGCCAAGAATACCGGGGGGCACAAGAGACCCAGTACTTC.

This clonotype was detected only once. The gene calls are TRBV29-1 and TRBJ1-2; D remains unclear. Germline V CDR1 and CDR2: SQVTM, ANQGSEA. CDR3 length equals 12 residues. Trimming took off 6 bases at V and 3 bases at J, with 11 bases between the two ends. CDR3 amino acids: CSVDSADYGYTF. In DNA, the CDR3 is TGCAGCGTAGACTCTGCTGACTATGGCTACACCTTC.

The chain joins TRBV2 to TRBJ2-7; 7 positions agree with TRBD2. The trim removed 7 bases at V and 9 bases at J, leaving 3 bases unmatched. The CDR3 runs to 10 residues. Germline loops: CDR1 SNHLY, CDR2 FYNNEI. The chain's CDR3 is CASIGGWQYV. For the CDR3, the DNA is TGTGCCAGCATCGGGGGGTGGCAGTACGTC.

The V and J genes are TRBV6-1 and TRBJ1-1, with TRBD1 as a possible D gene (5 bases). V dropped 6 bases and J dropped 14 bases, with 22 bases sitting between them. CDR1 and CDR2 from the germline V gene are MNHNS and SASEGT. The CDR3 covers 13 residues. CDR3 residues: CASRGEDMGDLFF. DNA for the CDR3: TGTGCCAGCAGGGGGGAAGACATGGGAGATTTATTCTTT.

In this sample, this clonotype turned up many times. V gene TRBV7-8 combines with J gene TRBJ2-3; D unclear. The CDR3 contains 12 residues. Looked up from germline, CDR1 is SGHVS and CDR2 is FQNEAQ. V was shortened by 5 bases and J by 6 bases, with 9 bases between the two germline ends. This CDR3 is CASSPPGDTQYF. The CDR3 nucleotides are TGTGCCAGCAGCCCGCCTGGTGATACGCAGTATTTT.

This chain uses TRBV5-1 with TRBJ2-2; D is uncertain. CDR3 size: 16 residues. Germline values: CDR1 SGHRS, CDR2 YFSETQ. Trimming shortened V by 1 base and J by 6 bases, and 16 bases separated the two germline ends. CDR3 protein: CASSLITLSGSGELFF. The CDR3 coding sequence is TGCGCCAGCAGCTTGATCACTCTTTCTGGATCCGGGGAGCTGTTTTTT.

A single count supports this clonotype. The V and J genes are TRBV5-1 and TRBJ2-1; 8 bases align to TRBD1. V was clipped by 0 bases and J by 9 bases; unmatched bases: 5. CDR3 length: 14 amino acids. The germline V gene encodes CDR1 SGHRS and CDR2 YFSETQ. The CDR3 spells CASSLETGGTEQFF. CDR3 in DNA: TGCGCCAGCAGCTTGGAAACAGGGGGAACTGAGCAGTTCTTC. Drawing the rest from reference TRBV5-1 and TRBJ2-1, the complete variable domain is KAGVTQTPRYLIKTRGQQVTLSCSPISGHRSVSWYQQTPGQGLQFLFEYFSETQRNKGNFPGRFSGRQFSNSRSEMNVSTLELGDSALYLCASSLETGGTEQFFGPGTRLTVL.

This clonotype turned up a few times. The chain recombines TRBV29-1 with TRBJ1-6; no clear D gene. Trimming shortened V by 8 bases and J by 15 bases, and 14 bases separated the two germline ends. The CDR3 totals 10 residues. Per germline, CDR1 SQVTM and CDR2 ANQGSEA. The CDR3 reads CSPAWMDLHF. In DNA form, the CDR3 reads TGCAGCCCCGCGTGGATGGACCTCCACTTT.

The sample holds a few counts of this clonotype. The chain links TRBV11-2 to TRBJ2-3; 14 positions match TRBD2. In germline, CDR1 is SGHAT, CDR2 FQNNGV. This CDR3 has 17 residues. V shed 5 bases, J shed 2 bases, and the junction held 6 bases outside the gene matches. CDR3 DNA sequence: TGTGCCAGCAGCCCAAGGACTAGCGGGGGGCCCACAGATACGCAGTATTTT. It encodes CASSPRTSGGPTDTQYF.

The genes are TRBV12-3 or TRBV12-4 and TRBJ2-7; TRBD2 is a possible D gene (6 bases). Trimming shortened V by 8 bases and J by 2 bases, and 16 bases separated the two germline ends. This CDR3 contains 14 residues. This CDR3 reads CASSFAGPTYEQYF. The CDR3 DNA sequence: TGTGCCAGCTCCTTTGCGGGACCTACCTACGAGCAGTACTTC.